This TCR beta chain came from a study of blood T cell repertoires in COVID-19. Method: immunoSEQ multiplex PCR; TCRdb's copy keeps in-frame clones and lacks some. The table lists around 100,000 clones, approximately 80% of them singletons. Sequencing was performed on peripheral blood. This TCR came from a man in his fifties or sixties with acute or convalescent COVID-19.

The CDR3 spells CASSRDREAGELFF. The CDR3 region has the DNA TGTGCCAGCAGCCGGGACAGGGAAGCCGGGGAGCTGTTTTTT. The V and J genes are TRBV2 and TRBJ2-2, with TRBD1 matching over 9 bases. Germline lookup yields CDR1 SNHLY and CDR2 FYNNEI. The CDR3 runs to 14 residues. V lost 6 bases and J lost 6; bases outside the gene matches: 5. The full variable domain, completed using reference TRBV2 and TRBJ2-2, is EPEVTQTPSHQVTQMGQEVILRCVPISNHLYFYWYRQILGQKVEFLVSFYNNEISEKSEIFDDQFSVERPDGSNFTLKIRSTKLEDSAMYFCASSRDREAGELFFGEGSRLTVL.